This T cell receptor (beta chain) was observed in a study of blood T cells in healthy people across ages (dated by TCRdb to the mid-2010s). A note on the overall study: In model experiments, template switching captured roughly one uniquely barcoded TCR beta cDNA molecule for every two T cells. To avoid experimental bias, donors of different ages were spread randomly across the sequencing lanes. Using deep sequencing normalized with unique cDNA molecular identifiers, the study measured how TCR beta repertoire diversity changes with age. The donors were split into four age groups: young (average 16 years), middle-aged (roughly 39), aged (approximately 59) and long-lived (82). Using the same blood draw, the study looked at two additional independent replicas of 1 million unique cDNA reads for two donors, one aged 18 to 30 and the other aged 80 or older.

Broader findings and caveats from the paper: Because the CMV infection status of the donors was unknown, age-related changes in expanded clonotypes may potentially have been confounded. As age increased, observed TCR beta diversity per million T cells dropped in a roughly linear way, and a significant reduction was already evident by age 40. Estimates of total diversity based on one million sequenced T cells were regarded as lower bounds and as underestimates. The percentage of naive T cells measured by flow cytometry correlated strongly with observed TCR beta diversity. Bulk unsorted PBMC profiling prevented conclusive comparison of naive and antigen-experienced compartments. Compared with the aged group, the long-lived group had more naive CD4+ T cells, fewer expanded clones and increased TCR diversity, suggesting age selection.

CDR1 is given as LGHNA and CDR2 as YSLEER, both from the germline V gene. Germline trimming amounts to 1 base on V and 7 bases on J, with 11 as the count of junction bases outside the gene matches. Taken from cysteine to phenylalanine, the CDR3 has 16 residues. Only CDR3 DNA remains: 48 bases, in frame from the first base. Systemically healthy Caucasian individuals from Russia, some 40 in total and aged roughly 6 to 100 years, were included as donors. Each donor gave approximately 10 milliliters of peripheral blood, collected into EDTA-treated Vacutainer tubes. PBMCs were isolated by Ficoll-Paque density-gradient centrifugation, with at least 6.5 million obtained per sample. Trizol reagent was used to extract total RNA from PBMCs, with at least 5 micrograms per sample. For every donor, an aliquot of PBMCs went through flow cytometry to measure the percentages of naive CD45RAhigh/CD27high T cells.

The sample holds a few counts of this clonotype. No cognate antigen has been identified for it. The input lacks base qualities; no much larger clone sits a single base away. Library preparation was by 5' RACE. The data were produced on an Illumina HiSeq 2500. A second PCR of about 7 to 12 cycles was run with a J-beta primer mix and a sample-barcoded 5' primer. A unique molecular identifier was introduced onto each TCR beta cDNA molecule by a template-switch 5' adaptor carrying 12 random nucleotides. Each sample yielded at least 3 million CDR3-containing paired-end reads. All of the RNA was converted into first-strand cDNA using the Mint cDNA synthesis kit, with a TRBC-specific oligonucleotide serving as the primer. After uracil-DNA glycosylase treatment, a first 18-cycle PCR used universal primers M1SS and BC2_uni_R on all cDNA. In the paper's pipeline: For normalization, 1 million high-quality reads were randomly selected from each sample, with every read carrying a distinct molecular identifier. Instead of being binned into consensus sequences, reads that shared molecular identifiers were thrown out. MiTCR, with a Q25 quality threshold and the strictest error-elimination algorithm, was used for CDR3 identification, clonotype clustering and error correction. A nonparametric unseen species model with Euler transformation was used to estimate lower-bound total TCR beta diversity. Starting from the raw public reads, TCRdb applied fastp trimming at Q25, assembled clones with MiXCR and retained in-frame beta chains. For every CDR3 protein sequence, its rows merge into one entry that carries the most common genes and DNA. The authors' filters were not applied to this entry. A total of over a million distinct CDR3 sequences appear in this sample, approximately 42% of them only once. Of the sample, approximately 4% is held by the ten largest clones.

The clonotype comes from a woman younger than 35 in good health. Specimen: blood. The receptor chain draws on TRBV4-3 and TRBJ1-2, with TRBD1 identical over 8 junction bases. The CDR3 has the sequence CASSQGPGQEASGYTF. The DNA is TGCGCCAGCAGCCAAGGACCGGGACAGGAGGCAAGTGGCTACACCTTC.